A selection of T cell receptor beta chains follows, all from one sample in a study of blood T cell repertoires in COVID-19. Libraries were prepared by immunoSEQ multiplex PCR; TCRdb keeps only in-frame clonotypes and omits some of them. Among roughly 500,000 clones listed, roughly nine tenths were seen once. The specimen sequenced was PBMCs or T cells enriched from blood (not recorded which). These receptor sequences come from an older woman who had recovered from COVID-19. The CDR3 runs from the conserved cysteine through the conserved F or W. A D gene is named only where the DNA matches it firmly. A clone size is listed for some rows: how often the clone was seen (once, few, many), or a class if it is expanded.

v_call	j_call	d_call	clone_size	cdr3_aa	cdr3_nt
TRBV9	TRBJ2-6	-	few	CASSVPTGTHSGANVLTF	TGTGCCAGCAGCGTCCCCACCGGGACACACTCTGGGGCCAACGTCCTGACTTTC
TRBV23-1	TRBJ1-6	-	-	CASSQGHNSPLHF	TGCGCCAGCAGTCAAGGCCACAATTCACCCCTCCACTTT
TRBV30	TRBJ1-2	-	-	CAWSVQGSGYTF	TGTGCCTGGAGTGTCCAGGGGAGTGGCTACACCTTC
TRBV7-8	TRBJ2-1	-	-	CASSAPQTGRNEQFF	TGTGCCAGCAGCGCGCCCCAGACAGGCAGGAATGAGCAGTTCTTC
TRBV4-2	TRBJ2-3	-	once	CASSQGVVATTDTQYF	TGTGCCAGCAGCCAAGGGGTAGTAGCGACTACAGATACGCAGTATTTT
TRBV5-1	TRBJ2-1	TRBD1	-	CASSVTGDPYNEQFF	TGCGCCAGCAGCGTGACAGGGGATCCCTACAATGAGCAGTTCTTC
TRBV2	TRBJ2-3	-	-	CASSRDKQYF	TGTGCCAGCAGCAGGGACAAGCAGTATTTT
TRBV12-3/TRBV12-4	TRBJ1-2	-	-	CATLWRGGYTF	TGTGCCACCCTCTGGAGGGGTGGCTACACCTTC
TRBV29-1	TRBJ2-3	-	-	CSVHTGLNTDTQYF	TGCAGCGTTCATACAGGGCTGAACACAGATACGCAGTATTTT
TRBV5-1	TRBJ1-1	-	few	CASSLGRGFGNTEAFF	TGCGCCAGCAGCTTGGGAAGAGGGTTCGGGAACACTGAAGCTTTCTTT
TRBV19	TRBJ2-7	-	-	CASSRQTSSYEQYF	TGTGCCAGTTCCAGACAGACAAGCTCCTACGAGCAGTACTTC
TRBV6-1	TRBJ1-5	-	-	CASSEGLSNQPQHF	TGTGCCAGCAGTGAGGGACTTAGCAATCAGCCCCAGCATTTT
TRBV4-2	TRBJ1-2	TRBD1	-	CASRSDRAGYGYTF	TGTGCCAGCAGATCGGACAGGGCGGGCTATGGCTACACCTTC
TRBV6-1	TRBJ2-7	TRBD1	-	CASSEFGQESYEQYF	TGTGCCAGCAGTGAATTCGGACAGGAGTCATACGAGCAGTACTTC
TRBV25-1	TRBJ1-2	TRBD1	-	CASSEQGAAVPNYGYTF	TGTGCCAGCAGTGAGCAGGGGGCGGCGGTCCCAAACTATGGCTACACCTTC
TRBV5-1	TRBJ1-1	-	-	CASSLRGMNTEAFF	TGCGCCAGCAGCTTGAGGGGGATGAACACTGAAGCTTTCTTT
TRBV18	TRBJ1-6	TRBD1	-	CASSLYTGTAKNSPLHF	TGTGCCAGCTCGCTTTACACCGGGACAGCAAAGAATTCACCCCTCCACTTT
TRBV5-1	TRBJ2-7	-	-	CASSLGQPGEQYF	TGCGCCAGCAGCTTGGGGCAGCCAGGGGAGCAGTACTTC
TRBV2	TRBJ2-2	-	-	CASSTTGTGELFF	TGTGCCAGCAGTACCACAGGGACCGGGGAGCTGTTTTTT
TRBV18	TRBJ2-7	-	once	CASSPKGDEQYF	TGTGCCAGCTCACCTAAGGGGGACGAGCAGTACTTC
TRBV9	TRBJ1-4	TRBD1	few	CASSYRQGEKLFF	TGTGCCAGCAGTTACCGACAGGGGGAGAAACTGTTTTTT
TRBV6-5	TRBJ1-5	TRBD1	-	CASSYPTGDNQPQHF	TGTGCCAGCAGTTACCCGACAGGGGACAATCAGCCCCAGCATTTT
TRBV2	TRBJ1-5	TRBD1	-	CASRPRQGFDQPQHF	TGTGCCAGCAGACCTAGACAGGGCTTTGATCAGCCCCAGCATTTT
TRBV13	TRBJ2-7	TRBD2	-	CASSTRGTSGGPYEQYF	TGTGCCAGCAGCACCCGGGGGACTAGCGGGGGCCCCTACGAGCAGTACTTC
TRBV5-1	TRBJ2-3	TRBD2	-	CASSLGSGGARGTDTQYF	TGCGCCAGCAGCTTGGGAAGCGGGGGGGCAAGGGGCACAGATACGCAGTATTTT
TRBV10-3	TRBJ1-3	-	-	CAISEPGTYRNTIYF	TGTGCCATCAGTGAGCCAGGGACATACAGAAACACCATATATTTT
TRBV5-4	TRBJ2-5	TRBD1	-	CASSFTGEETQYF	TGTGCCAGCAGTTTTACAGGGGAGGAGACCCAGTACTTC
TRBV9	TRBJ1-1	-	-	CASSPPRGTEAFF	TGTGCCAGCAGCCCCCCAAGGGGCACTGAAGCTTTCTTT
TRBV11-2	TRBJ2-5	TRBD1	-	CASRLPGQGMKTQYF	TGTGCCAGCAGACTCCCGGGACAGGGGATGAAGACCCAGTACTTC
TRBV10-3	TRBJ1-6	-	-	CAIRGPFNSPLHF	TGTGCCATCAGGGGGCCTTTTAATTCACCCCTCCACTTT
TRBV5-1	TRBJ1-6	TRBD1	-	CASSLGGGDSSYNSPLHF	TGCGCCAGCAGCTTGGGAGGGGGCGACAGCTCCTATAATTCACCCCTCCACTTT
TRBV21-1	TRBJ2-5	-	-	CASKIGVSGGHQETQYF	TGTGCCAGCAAGATAGGGGTCAGCGGGGGACACCAAGAGACCCAGTACTTC
TRBV4-1	TRBJ2-7	-	once	CASSQPTGYSEVYF	TGCGCCAGCAGCCAACCAACCGGATACTCTGAGGTGTACTTC
TRBV6-5	TRBJ2-2	TRBD1	once	CASTRTGDTGELFF	TGTGCCAGCACCCGGACAGGGGACACCGGGGAGCTGTTTTTT
TRBV12-3/TRBV12-4	TRBJ1-6	-	-	CASSLGGGSPLHF	TGTGCCAGCAGTTTGGGGGGTGGTTCACCCCTCCACTTT
TRBV5-1	TRBJ1-4	TRBD1	-	CASSLGDREAEKLFF	TGCGCCAGCAGCTTGGGGGACAGGGAGGCGGAAAAACTGTTTTTT
TRBV5-1	TRBJ1-5	-	-	CASSLDSLNQPQHF	TGCGCCAGCAGCTTGGACAGCCTCAATCAGCCCCAGCATTTT
TRBV30	TRBJ2-3	-	-	CAWSVVGPSFTDTQYF	TGTGCCTGGAGTGTGGTGGGGCCGAGTTTCACAGATACGCAGTATTTT
TRBV5-1	TRBJ1-1	TRBD1	-	CASSLVTGANTEAFF	TGCGCCAGCAGCTTGGTGACAGGGGCGAACACTGAAGCTTTCTTT
TRBV5-4	TRBJ1-5	-	-	CASSLAGDQPQHF	TGTGCCAGCAGCTTGGCGGGGGACCAGCCCCAGCATTTT
TRBV2	TRBJ2-3	-	-	CASTAQADFTDTQYF	TGTGCCAGCACTGCCCAAGCTGACTTCACAGATACGCAGTATTTT
TRBV19	TRBJ2-7	TRBD1	-	CASSAPGTGLYEQYF	TGTGCCAGTAGTGCCCCCGGGACAGGGTTGTACGAGCAGTACTTC
TRBV7-6	TRBJ2-1	-	-	CASSLGGGGRSYNEQFF	TGTGCCAGCAGCTTAGGAGGGGGGGGTCGCTCCTACAATGAGCAGTTCTTC
TRBV5-8	TRBJ1-3	-	-	CASSPGWAGNTIYF	TGTGCCAGCAGCCCGGGTTGGGCTGGAAACACCATATATTTT
TRBV18	TRBJ1-2	TRBD1	-	CASSPNPTGLNYGYTF	TGTGCCAGCTCACCGAACCCGACAGGGCTTAACTATGGCTACACCTTC
TRBV15	TRBJ2-3	TRBD2	-	CATSRGTGGVPDTQYF	TGTGCCACCAGCAGAGGCACCGGGGGGGTCCCAGATACGCAGTATTTT
TRBV6-5	TRBJ2-3	-	once	CASDFGRGTDTQYF	TGTGCCAGCGACTTCGGCAGAGGAACAGATACGCAGTATTTT
TRBV18	TRBJ1-1	TRBD1	-	CASSPTGERTEAFF	TGTGCCAGCTCTCCTACAGGGGAGAGAACTGAAGCTTTCTTT
TRBV7-2	TRBJ2-5	-	-	CASSLGDFLGETQYF	TGTGCCAGCAGCTTGGGGGACTTCTTAGGAGAGACCCAGTACTTC
TRBV6-2/TRBV6-3	TRBJ2-1	-	-	CASSYSIGAEQFF	TGTGCCAGCAGTTACTCGATAGGGGCTGAGCAGTTCTTC
TRBV6-5	TRBJ2-2	-	-	CASTYDRTGELFF	TGTGCCAGCACCTACGACAGGACCGGGGAGCTGTTTTTT
TRBV7-9	TRBJ2-3	TRBD2	-	CASSLASGGADTQYF	TGTGCCAGCAGCTTAGCTAGCGGGGGGGCCGATACGCAGTATTTT
TRBV19	TRBJ2-2	-	-	CASRPNSLIVRELFF	TGTGCCAGTAGACCTAACTCCCTCATCGTCCGGGAGCTGTTTTTT
TRBV5-5	TRBJ2-7	-	once	CASSPTEEYHDYEQYF	TGTGCCAGCAGCCCGACGGAGGAGTACCATGATTACGAGCAGTACTTC
TRBV29-1	TRBJ2-1	TRBD1	-	CSVWDRGRVNEQFF	TGCAGCGTTTGGGACAGGGGGCGCGTCAATGAGCAGTTCTTC
TRBV24-1	TRBJ2-1	TRBD2	-	CATSDLTSGGAYGQFF	TGTGCCACCAGTGATTTGACTAGCGGGGGGGCATATGGACAGTTCTTC
TRBV2	TRBJ1-1	-	-	CASSERQGYTEAFF	TGTGCCAGCAGTGAAAGGCAGGGGTATACTGAAGCTTTCTTT
TRBV5-4	TRBJ1-1	-	-	CASSDPGRGTEAFF	TGTGCCAGCAGTGATCCAGGGCGGGGGACTGAAGCTTTCTTT
TRBV3-1/TRBV3-2	TRBJ1-1	-	-	CASSQGRNTEAFF	TGTGCCAGCAGCCAAGGTAGGAACACTGAAGCTTTCTTT
TRBV3-1/TRBV3-2	TRBJ2-1	-	-	CASSPLVTSYNEQFF	TGTGCCAGCAGCCCCCTCGTGACATCTTACAATGAGCAGTTCTTC